A single sample is the source of the 2 T cell receptor beta chains below, sequenced in a study of blood T cell repertoires in COVID-19. TCRdb's copy holds only in-frame clones and misses some; the assay was immunoSEQ multiplex PCR. The sample contains about 280,000 clones, about 82% of which appear only once. What was sequenced was peripheral blood. These receptors originate from a man in his fifties or sixties with active or convalescent COVID-19.

The J gene is TRBJ1-1, the V gene TRBV6-5; TRBD1 is a possible D gene (6 bases). Trimming left V 0 bases short and J 9 bases short, with 14 bases between. This CDR3 has 14 amino acids. From germline, CDR1 is MNHEY and CDR2 SVGAGI. The CDR3 DNA reads as TGTGCCAGCAGTTACTCGGGGGCTGGGCAGAAAGCTTTCTTT. Protein product: CASSYSGAGQKAFF.

The rearrangement uses TRBV7-8 and TRBJ2-1, with 8 nucleotides matching TRBD2. With V trimmed by 5 bases and J by 10 bases, 7 bases remained unmatched. This CDR3 has 13 residues. Germline V lookup: CDR1 SGHVS, CDR2 FQNEAQ. The CDR3 DNA reads as TGTGCCAGCAGCCCGCGTCGGGGGGGGGAGCAGTTCTTC. This translates into CASSPRRGGEQFF. Full variable domain (remainder filled in from reference TRBV7-8 and TRBJ2-1): GAGVSQSPRYKVAKRGQDVALRCDPISGHVSLFWYQQALGQGPEFLTYFQNEAQLDKSGLPSDRFFAERPEGSVSTLKIQRTQQEDSAVYLCASSPRRGGEQFFGPGTRLTVL.